The 14 T cell receptor beta chains reported below all come from one sample, sequenced in a study of control samples from healthy donors and cancer patients. TCRdb keeps only in-frame clones here, not all; method: immunoSEQ multiplex PCR. The sample gives 100,000 to 150,000 clones, approximately 89% of which show up once; more than 6.5% is in the top ten. The source material was blood. These receptors all come from a man between 18 and 29 years old in good health.

This clone showed up just a few times. The V gene is TRBV6-4, the J gene TRBJ2-3; no firm D call. This CDR3 has 13 residues. V was shortened by 4 bases and J by 2 bases, with 7 bases between the two germline ends. The germline gives CDR1 MRHNA, CDR2 SNTAGT. Here the CDR3 reads CASSARDTDTQYF. Here the CDR3 DNA reads TGTGCCAGCAGTGCCCGAGACACAGATACGCAGTATTTT.

Only a few counts were recorded for this clone. This chain connects TRBV6-5 to TRBJ2-7, with D maybe TRBD1 (6 bases). Germline V gene sequence: CDR1 MNHEY, CDR2 SVGAGI. The germline V and J ends were trimmed by 8 bases and 5 bases, with 16 bases remaining between them. This CDR3 has 13 residues. The CDR3 DNA is TGTGCCAGCGGTCGGGGCAGGGGCCACGAGCAGTACTTC. This codes for CASGRGRGHEQYF.

The count of this clone is one. V is TRBV6-5 and J is TRBJ2-7, with 9 bases identical to TRBD1. V lost 2 bases to trimming and J lost 2 bases; unmatched junction nucleotides: 1. Per germline, CDR1 MNHEY and CDR2 SVGAGI. CDR3 size: 14 residues. In DNA form, the CDR3 reads TGTGCCAGCAGTTACAGACAGGGGGCCTACGAGCAGTACTTC. Translated, it gives CASSYRQGAYEQYF.

J is TRBJ1-5 and V is TRBV5-1; unclear D gene. The germline CDR1 and CDR2 sequences are SGHRS and YFSETQ. The CDR3 has 14 residues. V lost 1 base to trimming and J lost 5 bases, with 10 bases between them. The CDR3, as DNA: TGCGCCAGCAGCTTGCTTGACCCTCATCAGCCCCAGCATTTT. This gives the protein CASSLLDPHQPQHF.

This chain joins TRBV12-3 or TRBV12-4 and TRBJ1-1; D is uncertain. The CDR3 has 12 amino acids. CDR3 nucleotides: TGTGTTGCGCCCACGGTTCGGTCGGAAGCTTTCTTT. Protein sequence: CVAPTVRSEAFF.

The chain joins TRBV6-1 to TRBJ1-6; a weak D match, TRBD1 (5 bases). Trimming left V 0 bases short and J 2 bases short, with 8 bases between. The V gene's germline CDR1 is MNHNS and CDR2 SASEGT. This CDR3 spans 16 amino acids. DNA of the CDR3: TGTGCCAGCAGTGAAGCCACCAGGGCCTATAATTCACCCCTCCACTTT. Protein product: CASSEATRAYNSPLHF.

The rearrangement joins TRBV10-3 to TRBJ1-1, with D uncertain. CDR3 length: 13 amino acids. With 9 bases removed from V and 1 base from J, the gap between germline ends came to 12 bases. The V gene's germline CDR1 is ENHRY and CDR2 SYGVKD. Here the CDR3 reads CAISSQPNTEAFF. Here the CDR3 DNA reads TGTGCCATTTCTTCCCAGCCGAACACTGAAGCTTTCTTT.

The chain recombines TRBV27 with TRBJ2-7; maybe TRBD2 (7 bases). V lost 5 bases to trimming and J lost 2 bases, with 22 bases between them. The CDR3 runs 17 residues. The germline CDR1 and CDR2 sequences are MNHEY and SMNVEV (reference sequence). The CDR3 coding sequence is TGTGCCAGCAGTCCAACCTGGGGGGGCGTCCCTCCCTACGAGCAGTACTTC. Encoded protein: CASSPTWGGVPPYEQYF.

V is TRBV5-4 and J is TRBJ1-3; no clear D gene. The germline V gene has CDR1 SGHNT and CDR2 YYREEE (reference sequence). V shed 3 bases and J shed 0 bases, with 4 bases lying between them. The length of the CDR3 is 13 residues. CDR3 bases: TGTGCCAGCAGCTCCTCCTCTGGAAACACCATATATTTT. Its translation is CASSSSSGNTIYF.

CDR3 amino acids: CASSTGQGRTFGTEAFF. The CDR3, as DNA: TGTGCCAGCTCAACCGGACAGGGTCGGACGTTTGGCACTGAAGCTTTCTTT. The chain is built from TRBV18 and TRBJ1-1, with 8 bases lining up with TRBD1. The CDR3 is made up of 17 amino acids. The junction had 15 bases not matched to a gene; V was cut back by 5 bases and J by 4 bases. CDR1 and CDR2 from the germline V gene are KGHSH and LQKENI.

This clone was recorded once. The chain combines TRBV7-9 with TRBJ2-6, with D uncertain. Trimming removed 1 base from V and 1 base from J, with 5 bases in between. This CDR3 has 15 residues. Germline CDR1 is SEHNR and CDR2 is FQNEAQ (reference sequence). CDR3 in amino acids: CASSLEPSGANVLTF. The CDR3 DNA is TGTGCCAGCAGCTTAGAACCATCTGGGGCCAACGTCCTGACTTTC.

The rearrangement uses TRBV5-1 and TRBJ1-5; no definite D call. V was trimmed by 8 bases and J by 0 bases, leaving 9 bases between them. Germline assignment: CDR1 SGHRS and CDR2 YFSETQ. The CDR3 consists of 13 residues. In nucleotides, the CDR3 is TGCGCCAGTCGGGTAGATAGCAATCAGCCCCAGCATTTT. As protein: CASRVDSNQPQHF.

This sequence joins TRBV7-9 and TRBJ2-1; 7 bases align to TRBD1. The CDR3 runs 15 residues. Germline V gene data show CDR1 as SEHNR and CDR2 as FQNEAQ (reference sequence). The V and J ends lost 1 base and 2 bases, in that order; junction bases with no gene match: 2. The CDR3 nucleotides are TGTGCCAGCAGCTTAGTAGACAGGGCCTACAATGAGCAGTTCTTC. Its translation is CASSLVDRAYNEQFF.

CDR3 nucleotide sequence: TGTGCCAGCAGTGACCGGACAGGGAGTAACGCCGAGCAGTACTTC. Encoded protein: CASSDRTGSNAEQYF. V gene TRBV25-1 combines with J gene TRBJ2-7; 8 bases align to TRBD1. With V trimmed by 3 bases and J by 6 bases, 10 bases remained unmatched. Germline V lookup: CDR1 MGHDK, CDR2 SYGVNS. CDR3 length: 15 residues.